Listed here are 28 T cell receptor beta chains from one sample, sequenced in a study of OX40 agonist ivuxolimab in advanced cancers. Assay: immunoSEQ multiplex PCR; the TCRdb copy retains only in-frame clones and omits some. The sample lists 90,000 or so clones, about 90% occurring once. The material sequenced was CD4+ or CD8+ T cells sorted from blood, taken in a trial of the OX40 agonist ivuxolimab. These receptors originate from an adult with an advanced solid tumor such as melanoma, head and neck, liver or kidney cancer.

To note about this clone: One junction end disagrees with the germline gene, perhaps due to a read error. J is TRBJ2-3 and V is TRBV2; TRBD2 matches 8 bases. Germline CDR1 reads SNHLY; CDR2 reads FYNNEI. There are 15 residues in the CDR3. The CDR3 DNA is TGTGTCAGCAGTATCAGCGGGAGAGGTACAGATACGCAGTATTTT. As protein: CVSSISGRGTDTQYF.

The V gene is TRBV11-3, the J gene TRBJ2-1, with D hard to call. The CDR3 sequence is 13 residues long. V was pared by 3 bases and J by 6 bases, with 9 bases between. Germline loops: CDR1 SGHNT, CDR2 YENEEA. CDR3 loop: CASSFLTLNEQFF. The CDR3 nucleotides are TGTGCCAGCAGCTTCCTGACTCTCAATGAGCAGTTCTTC.

The rearrangement joins TRBV19 to TRBJ1-5; D unresolved. V lost 0 bases to trimming and J lost 8 bases, with 14 bases between them. The CDR3 extends over 15 amino acids. The germline gives CDR1 LNHDA, CDR2 SQIVND (reference sequence). The CDR3 protein is CASSIESGPTKPQHF. The CDR3 bases are TGTGCCAGTAGTATAGAATCAGGACCCACGAAGCCCCAGCATTTT.

The gene calls are TRBV6-6 and TRBJ2-7; D possibly corresponds to TRBD2 (6 bases). The V gene lost 8 bases and the J gene lost 1 base, with 12 bases spanning the gap. This CDR3 region has 13 residues. CDR1 is MNHNY, CDR2 SVGAGI, per germline (reference sequence). The CDR3 spells CASVADTSYEQYF. CDR3 DNA sequence: TGTGCCAGCGTAGCGGACACGTCCTACGAGCAGTACTTC.

This rearrangement joins TRBV28 to TRBJ2-2, with 7 bases aligning to TRBD1. The germline gives CDR1 MDHEN, CDR2 SYDVKM. V lost 8 bases and J lost 1; bases outside the gene matches: 4. The CDR3 runs to 14 residues. The CDR3 here is CASQTGRNTGELFF. DNA of the CDR3: TGTGCCAGCCAGACAGGGCGGAACACCGGGGAGCTGTTTTTT.

The chain employs TRBV7-9 and TRBJ2-1; TRBD2 matches 10 bases. The CDR3 consists of 16 residues. With V trimmed by 5 bases and J by 7 bases, 11 bases remained unmatched. Germline V gives CDR1 SEHNR, CDR2 FQNEAQ (reference sequence). The CDR3 DNA sequence: TGTGCCAGCAGCCCCCGAAGGCTAGCGGGAGATAATGAGCAGTTCTTC. Translated: CASSPRRLAGDNEQFF.

The chain joins TRBV10-1 to TRBJ2-3, with a weak D call TRBD1 (6 bases). V gave up 5 bases and J gave up 11 bases, with 14 bases separating them. This CDR3 is built from 12 residues. From germline, CDR1 is WNHNN and CDR2 SYGVQD (reference sequence). CDR3 in amino acids: CASSLRGTQQYF. CDR3 bases: TGCGCCAGCAGTTTGCGTGGGACACAGCAGTATTTT.

V and J are TRBV5-4 and TRBJ2-7; 7 nucleotides match TRBD1. The V gene's germline CDR1 is SGHNT and CDR2 YYREEE (reference sequence). J lost 3 bases, V lost 3 bases, and 9 bases had no gene match. The CDR3 is made up of 15 amino acids. The CDR3 is CASSSGGHGGYEQYF. Written as DNA, the CDR3 is TGTGCCAGCAGCTCAGGGGGACACGGCGGCTACGAGCAGTACTTC.

The chain employs TRBV19 and TRBJ2-4; D remains ambiguous. Germline V gene data show CDR1 as LNHDA and CDR2 as SQIVND (reference sequence). Trimming cost V 1 base and J 1 base, with 5 bases left between them. This CDR3 region has 14 residues. CDR3 residues: CASSIGMAKNIQYF. The CDR3 coding sequence is TGTGCCAGTAGTATAGGGATGGCCAAAAACATTCAGTACTTC.

The chain recombines TRBV2 with TRBJ1-1; D not resolved. V was clipped by 8 bases and J by 1 base, with 11 bases between them. The CDR3 spans 13 residues. Germline-derived CDR1 and CDR2 are SNHLY and FYNNEI. Here the CDR3 DNA reads TGTGCCAGCGGGCAGGAATGGAACACTGAAGCTTTCTTT. It translates to CASGQEWNTEAFF. Complete variable domain (other parts from reference TRBV2 and TRBJ1-1): EPEVTQTPSHQVTQMGQEVILRCVPISNHLYFYWYRQILGQKVEFLVSFYNNEISEKSEIFDDQFSVERPDGSNFTLKIRSTKLEDSAMYFCASGQEWNTEAFFGQGTRLTVV.

The chain combines TRBV28 with TRBJ2-7; D gene ambiguous. The CDR3 has 13 amino acids. Trimming took 3 bases from V and 7 from J, leaving 13 bases between them. Germline CDR1 is MDHEN and CDR2 is SYDVKM. The chain's CDR3 is CASSFSLEGEQYF. The CDR3 DNA reads as TGTGCCAGCAGTTTCTCCTTAGAAGGGGAGCAGTACTTC.

The chain links TRBV4-3 to TRBJ1-3, with D perhaps matching TRBD1 (5 bases). This CDR3 has 13 residues. Trimming cost V 6 bases and J 3 bases, with 9 bases left between them. Germline V gives CDR1 LGHNA, CDR2 YSLEER. DNA of the CDR3: TGCGCCAGCAGGGGCAGGGTTGGAAACACCATATATTTT. Translation: CASRGRVGNTIYF.

The sample holds one count of this clone. The chain carries TRBV2 and TRBJ2-3; TRBD1 agrees at 8 bases. V was pared by 4 bases and J by 4 bases, with 4 bases of the junction left unmatched. The CDR3 runs 14 residues. Looked up from germline, CDR1 is SNHLY and CDR2 is FYNNEI. In DNA form, the CDR3 reads TGTGCCAGCAGTGTAGGACAGGGCGCAGATACGCAGTATTTT. It is translated as CASSVGQGADTQYF.

This rearrangement joins TRBV5-6 to TRBJ1-2; TRBD1 aligns across 9 bases. The junction had 7 bases not matched to a gene; V was cut back by 7 bases and J by 3 bases. CDR3 length: 14 residues. Per germline, CDR1 SGHDT and CDR2 YYEEEE. The CDR3 spells CASRTGAGYYGYTF. The CDR3 coding sequence is TGTGCCAGCCGGACAGGGGCTGGGTACTATGGCTACACCTTC.

The J gene is TRBJ2-4, the V gene TRBV28; D remains ambiguous. Germline CDR1 is MDHEN and CDR2 is SYDVKM. This CDR3 is 13 amino acids long. V dropped 3 bases and J dropped 1 base, with 4 bases sitting between them. The CDR3 DNA reads TGTGCCAGCAGTTTCTTCGCCAAAAACATTCAGTACTTC. It translates to CASSFFAKNIQYF.

The chain links TRBV19 to TRBJ2-5; D is undetermined. The V gene's germline CDR1 is LNHDA and CDR2 SQIVND (reference sequence). The V end was cut by 3 bases, the J end by 4 bases, with 9 bases between. The CDR3 sequence is 13 residues long. CDR3 region: CASSMGWGETQYF. The CDR3, as DNA: TGTGCCAGTAGTATGGGATGGGGAGAGACCCAGTACTTC.

The chain combines TRBV19 with TRBJ1-1, with D uncertain. The CDR3 extends over 13 amino acids. Trimming shortened V by 6 bases and J by 1 base, and 9 bases separated the two germline ends. Germline-derived CDR1 and CDR2 are LNHDA and SQIVND (reference sequence). CDR3 nucleotide sequence: TGTGCCAGTAGAAAGTATAGGAACACTGAAGCTTTCTTT. Protein: CASRKYRNTEAFF.

The genes are TRBV28 and TRBJ2-1; TRBD1 matches 9 bases. V shed 8 bases and J 5 bases; nucleotides not matched to a gene: 10. Germline V gene lookup returns CDR1 MDHEN and CDR2 SYDVKM. This CDR3 region has 15 residues. The DNA for the CDR3 is TGTGCCAGCTGTAGCACAGGGGGCAAAAACAATGAGCAGTTCTTC. This encodes CASCSTGGKNNEQFF.

The chain couples TRBV14 to TRBJ2-7, with 14 bases aligning to TRBD2. The ends lost 4 bases at V and 6 bases at J; junction bases unmatched: 2. Germline CDR1 SGHDN, CDR2 FVKESK. This CDR3 spans 14 amino acids. CDR3 amino acids: CASSPGLAGVEQYF. CDR3 sequence (DNA): TGTGCCAGCAGCCCGGGACTAGCGGGAGTCGAGCAGTACTTC.

In DNA, the CDR3 is TGCGCCAGCAGATTAGGTCAGGGGACAGATACGCAGTATTTT. Protein product: CASRLGQGTDTQYF. The chain employs TRBV10-2 and TRBJ2-3; D possibly corresponds to TRBD1 (6 bases). The germline CDR1 and CDR2 sequences are WSHSY and SAAADI. The CDR3 is 14 residues long. The V end lost 6 bases, the J end lost 3 bases, and 13 bases lay between the germline ends.

The rearrangement uses TRBV18 and TRBJ1-4; no clear D. Germline assignment: CDR1 KGHSH and CDR2 LQKENI. This CDR3 contains 13 residues. V gave up 0 bases and J gave up 8 bases, with 7 bases separating them. CDR3 in amino acids: CASSPPNGEKLFF. CDR3 nucleotides: TGTGCCAGCTCACCACCAAATGGCGAAAAACTGTTTTTT.

J is TRBJ1-3 and V is TRBV28; D perhaps matches TRBD1 (5 bases). This CDR3 has 15 residues. Germline V lookup: CDR1 MDHEN, CDR2 SYDVKM. Trimming stripped 6 bases from V and 4 bases from J, with 16 bases between. CDR3 in DNA: TGTGCCAGCAGACCGAGTACAGGAGACGGAAACACCATATATTTT. It encodes CASRPSTGDGNTIYF.

This clone was seen a single time. This chain joins TRBV19 and TRBJ2-7; 9 bases agree with TRBD2. CDR1 and CDR2 from the germline V gene are LNHDA and SQIVND (reference sequence). V shed 2 bases, J shed 1 base, and the junction held 3 bases outside the gene matches. This CDR3 has 15 amino acids. The DNA for the CDR3 is TGTGCCAGTAGTATAAGGCTAGCGGGATCCTACGAGCAGTACTTC. The encoded protein is CASSIRLAGSYEQYF.

CDR3 loop: CASTRGIGELFF. CDR3 coding DNA: TGTGCCAGCACGAGGGGGATCGGGGAGCTGTTTTTT. The chain is built from TRBV6-1 and TRBJ2-2; TRBD1 might be the D (6 bases). Trimming shortened V by 7 bases and J by 7 bases, and 10 bases separated the two germline ends. CDR3 length equals 12 residues. CDR1 is MNHNS and CDR2 is SASEGT in the germline V gene.

The chain combines TRBV6-5 with TRBJ1-2, with TRBD1 matching over 8 bases. Germline assignment: CDR1 MNHEY and CDR2 SVGAGI. The J segment lost 7 bases and the V segment lost 3 bases, leaving 13 bases of the junction unmatched. CDR3 length: 16 residues. The CDR3 region is CASSYSKTGAFTGYTF. The CDR3 DNA reads as TGTGCCAGCAGTTATTCCAAGACAGGGGCGTTTACTGGCTACACCTTC.

The rearrangement joins TRBV2 to TRBJ2-2; unclear D gene. The CDR3 sequence is 15 residues long. CDR1 and CDR2 from the germline V gene are SNHLY and FYNNEI. The V gene lost 0 bases and the J gene lost 6 bases, with 11 bases spanning the gap. CDR3 DNA: TGTGCCAGCAGTGAAGCGATGACATTCCCCGGGGAGCTGTTTTTT. This translates into CASSEAMTFPGELFF.

The rearrangement joins TRBV2 to TRBJ2-6, with TRBD2 as a possible D gene (5 bases). The V and J ends lost 4 bases and 2 bases respectively, with 9 bases between them. The germline V gene encodes CDR1 SNHLY and CDR2 FYNNEI. The CDR3 sequence is 15 residues long. CDR3 amino acids: CASSAEGPGANVLTF. The DNA of the CDR3 is TGTGCCAGCAGTGCCGAGGGCCCTGGGGCCAACGTCCTGACTTTC.

This clone was recorded a few times. The gene calls are TRBV19 and TRBJ2-7; D is possibly TRBD1 or TRBD2 (5 bases each). Germline V lookup: CDR1 LNHDA, CDR2 SQIVND (reference sequence). V was trimmed by 9 bases and J by 9 bases, leaving 21 bases between them. The CDR3 sequence is 13 residues long. This CDR3 reads CASSMGPYGGQYF. The CDR3 DNA reads as TGTGCCAGCTCCATGGGACCCTACGGTGGGCAGTACTTC.